This T cell receptor (beta chain) was profiled in a study of blood T cell repertoires in COVID-19. Germline V gene lookup returns CDR1 SEHNR and CDR2 FQNEAQ (reference sequence). V gave up 1 base and J gave up 6 bases; unmatched junction bases: 2. The CDR3 loop spans 13 amino acids. Cohort placement rested on clinical history that participants reported themselves. Assay used: immunoSEQ multiplex PCR; TCRdb lists only in-frame clones, some missing. The profile shows 310,000 or so clones, approximately 90% of them singletons. J is TRBJ1-2 and V is TRBV7-9; 7 positions agree with TRBD1. The receptor was isolated from a woman aged 40 to 55 who had recovered from COVID-19. The specimen sequenced was PBMCs or T cells enriched from blood (not recorded which). The CDR3 DNA follows: TGTGCCAGCAGCTTAGGAACAGGGGATGGCTACACCTTC. Its translation is CASSLGTGDGYTF. Full variable domain (outside the CDR3, taken from reference TRBV7-9 and TRBJ1-2): DTGVSQNPRHKITKRGQNVTFRCDPISEHNRLYWYRQTLGQGPEFLTYFQNEAQLEKSRLLSDRFSAERPKGSFSTLEIQRTEQGDSAMYLCASSLGTGDGYTFGSGTRLTVV.